This T cell receptor (beta chain) was identified in a study of CD8 T cells in Susac syndrome. V was pared by 5 bases and J by 7 bases, with 6 bases of the junction left unmatched. CDR1 SGHTA and CDR2 FQGNSA come from the germline V gene. The CDR3 has 13 amino acids. With random hexamers, about 0.45 to 1 ug RNA was reverse transcribed. TCRdb re-derived calls from the immunoSEQ multiplex PCR reads in MiXCR, one entry per CDR3 protein. Found here are about 140,000 distinct CDR3 sequences, about 95% of them singletons; the top ten hold more than 0.11%. Bulk CD8+ and CD4+ cells came from magnetic negative isolation; CD8+ TEMRA by FACS.

The rearrangement uses TRBV7-2 and TRBJ1-1, with 8 bases lining up with TRBD1. Sequenced input: CD4+ T cells from PBMCs. The TCR originated in a human donor with Susac syndrome. CDR3 protein: CASSRGQAIEAFF. CDR3 nucleotide sequence: TGTGCCAGCAGCCGGGGACAGGCGATTGAAGCTTTCTTT.